A selection of T cell receptor beta chains follows, all from one sample in a study of blood T cells in healthy people across ages. TCRdb reanalysed the 5' RACE reads using MiXCR and keeps one entry per CDR3 protein. The sample carries under 750,000 distinct CDR3 sequences, about 45% recorded once. Input material: blood. Every receptor here comes from a man of 80 years or more in good health. CDR3s include the opening cysteine and the closing phenylalanine or tryptophan. Each record gives: V gene, J gene, clone size, D gene, CDR3 protein, CDR3 DNA. A D gene is named only where the DNA matches it firmly. A row's size may be missing; if present it is once, few, many or a size class.

TRBV6-2/TRBV6-3,TRBJ2-3,few,NA,CASSYTGKTDTQYF,TGTGCCAGCAGTTACACAGGGAAGACAGATACGCAGTATTTT
TRBV6-1,TRBJ1-6,once,NA,CASSESTVPLHF,TGTGCCAGCAGTGAATCCACCGTCCCCCTCCACTTT
TRBV12-3/TRBV12-4,TRBJ2-7,few,NA,CASSLNGPYEQYF,TGTGCCAGCAGTTTAAACGGTCCTTACGAGCAGTACTTC
TRBV20-1,TRBJ1-5,few,NA,CSASALGNQPQHF,TGCAGTGCTAGCGCTCTGGGCAATCAGCCCCAGCATTTT
TRBV12-3/TRBV12-4,TRBJ1-2,NA,NA,CASSSGRRADYGYTF,TGTGCCAGCAGTAGCGGGCGCAGGGCGGACTATGGCTACACCTTC
TRBV6-6,TRBJ2-1,NA,TRBD1,CASSRGDRVNNEQFF,TGTGCCAGCAGCCGGGGGGACAGGGTGAACAATGAGCAGTTCTTC
TRBV6-5,TRBJ2-1,many,TRBD1,CASSLGQGVHNEQFF,TGTGCCAGCAGCTTAGGACAGGGTGTCCACAATGAGCAGTTCTTC
TRBV28,TRBJ1-2,NA,NA,CASSSDGGYTF,TGTGCCAGCAGCTCTGACGGTGGCTACACCTTC
TRBV3-1,TRBJ1-6,few,NA,CASSQPRGVGDNSPLHF,TGTGCCAGCAGCCAACCGAGGGGGGTAGGGGATAATTCACCCCTCCACTTT
TRBV7-2,TRBJ2-2,once,NA,CASSINRVIGELFF,TGTGCCAGCAGCATTAACAGGGTAATCGGGGAGCTGTTTTTT
TRBV20-1,TRBJ2-7,few,TRBD2,CSARGGLESNEQYF,TGCAGTGCTAGAGGCGGACTAGAATCGAACGAGCAGTACTTC
TRBV15,TRBJ2-1,NA,TRBD1,CATSRDRGNSYNEQFF,TGTGCCACCAGCAGGGACAGGGGCAACTCCTACAATGAGCAGTTCTTC
TRBV5-1,TRBJ2-5,once,NA,CASSLDPSRGAETQYF,TGCGCCAGCAGCTTGGACCCATCAAGAGGGGCAGAGACCCAGTACTTC
TRBV5-1,TRBJ1-4,NA,NA,CASSFEPTNEKLFF,TGCGCCAGCAGCTTCGAGCCCACTAATGAAAAACTGTTTTTT
TRBV10-2,TRBJ2-4,NA,NA,CASSEGRNIQYF,TGCGCCAGCAGTGAAGGACGAAACATTCAGTACTTC
TRBV20-1,TRBJ2-1,few,TRBD1,CSASRDRHNEQFF,TGCAGTGCTAGCCGGGACAGGCACAATGAGCAGTTCTTC
TRBV7-2,TRBJ2-3,NA,NA,CASSLFGSLEDTQYF,TGTGCCAGCAGCTTATTCGGGAGTCTGGAGGATACGCAGTATTTT